These 18 T cell receptor beta chains originate from one sample sequenced in a study of blood T cell repertoires in COVID-19. The method was immunoSEQ multiplex PCR; TCRdb's version includes in-frame clones alone and lacks a portion of them. The sample lists 340,000 or so clones, 70% to 90% occurring once. Specimen: PBMCs or T cells enriched from blood (not recorded which). These TCRs come from a woman in her forties with acute COVID-19.

The gene calls are TRBV28 and TRBJ1-1; D uncertain. The V end lost 6 bases, the J end lost 5 bases, and 7 bases lay between the germline ends. Germline CDR1 MDHEN, CDR2 SYDVKM. The CDR3 is 11 residues long. The CDR3 protein is CASRPGTEAFF. In DNA, the CDR3 is TGTGCCAGCAGACCGGGTACTGAAGCTTTCTTT.

The chain couples TRBV27 to TRBJ2-3, with a possible D match to TRBD2 (7 bases). The CDR3 is 20 residues long. Germline loops: CDR1 MNHEY, CDR2 SMNVEV (reference sequence). The V end was cut by 2 bases, the J end by 4 bases, with 28 bases between. This CDR3 is CASSLTSSAGAKDIADTQYF. CDR3 sequence (DNA): TGTGCCAGCAGTTTAACCTCTTCGGCGGGGGCCAAGGATATCGCAGATACGCAGTATTTT.

The chain carries TRBV27 and TRBJ2-7; 8 positions match TRBD2. Germline CDR1 MNHEY, CDR2 SMNVEV (reference sequence). Trimming took 6 bases from V and 0 from J; bases not matched to a gene: 10. The CDR3 loop spans 16 amino acids. For the CDR3, the DNA is TGTGCCAGCAGCCTGGCGGGGGGCCTAACCTCCTACGAGCAGTACTTC. Its protein is CASSLAGGLTSYEQYF.

The genes are TRBV11-2 and TRBJ1-6; the match to TRBD1 covers 7 bases. The ends lost 5 bases at V and 7 bases at J; junction bases unmatched: 8. The CDR3 length is 15 residues. Germline loops: CDR1 SGHAT, CDR2 FQNNGV. In DNA form, the CDR3 reads TGTGCCAGCAGCCAACGACAGGGCAAGAATTCACCCCTCCACTTT. Protein sequence: CASSQRQGKNSPLHF.

This clone was counted a few times. The chain links TRBV6-1 to TRBJ1-1; no definite D call. There are 14 residues in the CDR3. V lost 3 bases and J lost 5, with 13 bases in between. Germline CDR1 MNHNS, CDR2 SASEGT. The CDR3 reads CASSDRRSLTEAFF. The CDR3 nucleotides are TGTGCCAGCAGTGATCGTAGGAGCCTTACTGAAGCTTTCTTT.

This clone came up a few times. J is TRBJ1-6 and V is TRBV4-3; TRBD1 might be the D (5 bases). Germline loops: CDR1 LGHNA, CDR2 YSLEER. The CDR3 loop spans 18 amino acids. Trimming removed 4 bases at V and 10 bases at J, with 26 bases between. CDR3 loop: CASSLTSRTGTRSSPLHF. The CDR3 nucleotides are TGCGCCAGCAGCCTAACCTCCCGGACCGGGACTAGGTCCTCACCCCTCCACTTT.

This clone was recorded a few times. CDR3 sequence: CSASITSGEYNEQFF. The CDR3 DNA is TGCAGTGCTAGTATTACTAGCGGGGAATACAATGAGCAGTTCTTC. The V call is TRBV20-1, the J call TRBJ2-1; TRBD2 aligns across 10 bases. The CDR3 has 15 residues. V trimming: 3 bases; J trimming: 4 bases; junction bases outside the gene matches: 6. From germline, CDR1 is DFQATT and CDR2 SNEGSKA (reference sequence).

The rearrangement joins TRBV3-1 (or the pseudogene TRBV3-2) to TRBJ1-5; unclear D gene. V was clipped by 1 base and J by 5 bases, with 6 bases between them. The CDR3 spans 13 residues. Germline V CDR1 and CDR2: LGHDT, YNNKEL (reference sequence). The CDR3 coding sequence is TGTGCCAGCAGCCAAGGGCCAGATCAGCCCCAGCATTTT. This sequence encodes CASSQGPDQPQHF.

With regard to this clone: The junction and the germline gene differ at one end; a read error may be behind it. The chain is built from TRBV6-1 and TRBJ1-6; TRBD1 might be the D (5 bases). Germline CDR1 reads MNHNS; CDR2 reads SASEGT. This CDR3 is built from 19 residues. The CDR3 DNA sequence: TGTGCCAGCAGTGAACAAGGGGCCGGAATTCGCCCCTATGATTCACCCCTCCACTTT. Translated, it gives CASSEQGAGIRPYDSPLHF.

The chain joins TRBV7-2 to TRBJ1-2, with TRBD1 matching over 7 bases. The trim removed 1 base at V and 4 bases at J, leaving 9 bases unmatched. The CDR3 spans 16 residues. Germline V gene lookup returns CDR1 SGHTA and CDR2 FQGNSA. CDR3 loop: CASSLGGLAGGYGYTF. The CDR3 bases are TGTGCCAGCAGCTTAGGAGGGTTGGCAGGGGGCTATGGCTACACCTTC.

The CDR3 is CASSSEGVSGTGELFF. In nucleotides, the CDR3 is TGCGCCAGCAGCTCGGAAGGGGTTTCCGGCACCGGGGAGCTGTTTTTT. This rearrangement joins TRBV5-1 to TRBJ2-2; D perhaps matches TRBD1 (5 bases). Germline values: CDR1 SGHRS, CDR2 YFSETQ. Deletions cut 3 bases from V and 4 bases from J, with 16 bases between. CDR3 length: 16 amino acids.

The chain combines TRBV3-1 (or the pseudogene TRBV3-2) with TRBJ2-2; TRBD2 matches at 14 bases. The CDR3 loop spans 19 amino acids. Per germline, CDR1 LGHDT and CDR2 YNNKEL (reference sequence). The trim removed 1 base at V and 5 bases at J, leaving 9 bases unmatched. The CDR3: CASSQAPGLAGEETGELFF. CDR3 DNA sequence: TGTGCCAGCAGCCAAGCACCGGGACTAGCGGGAGAGGAGACCGGGGAGCTGTTTTTT.

The J gene is TRBJ2-2, the V gene TRBV5-4; 13 nucleotides match TRBD2. The germline CDR1 and CDR2 sequences are SGHNT and YYREEE (reference sequence). After removal of 4 bases from V and 6 bases from J, the junction contained 3 bases not matched to a gene. This CDR3 has 15 amino acids. The CDR3 DNA reads as TGTGCCAGCAGCGAGACTAGCGGGAGGCCCGGGGAGCTGTTTTTT. Protein: CASSETSGRPGELFF.

V is TRBV5-4 and J is TRBJ1-2; TRBD1 aligns across 10 bases. The germline V gene has CDR1 SGHNT and CDR2 YYREEE (reference sequence). The V segment lost 7 bases and the J segment 4 bases; nucleotides outside the gene matches: 7. This CDR3 is 14 amino acids long. This CDR3 reads CASGSGTGVYGYTF. DNA for the CDR3: TGTGCCAGCGGATCCGGGACAGGGGTCTATGGCTACACCTTC.

The rearrangement joins TRBV12-3 or TRBV12-4 to TRBJ2-7; D uncertain. The germline V and J ends were trimmed by 2 bases and 4 bases, with 3 bases remaining between them. The CDR3 totals 11 residues. Here the CDR3 DNA reads TGTGCCAGCAGTTTAACATACGAGCAGTACTTC. Its protein product is CASSLTYEQYF.

The chain is built from TRBV6-5 and TRBJ2-7; 7 bases are a match to TRBD2. V was pared by 6 bases and J by 6 bases, with 8 bases of the junction left unmatched. CDR1 is MNHEY and CDR2 is SVGAGI in the germline V gene. There are 13 residues in the CDR3. The CDR3 loop is CASSPGTGGEQYF. In nucleotides, the CDR3 is TGTGCCAGCAGCCCCGGGACGGGGGGCGAGCAGTACTTC.

This clone was recorded once. The V call is TRBV18, the J call TRBJ2-5; weak D call: TRBD2 (5 bases). The ends were cut back, 3 bases at V and 7 bases at J, with 9 bases in the middle. CDR1 and CDR2 from the germline V gene are KGHSH and LQKENI. The CDR3 runs 12 residues. CDR3 sequence (DNA): TGTGCCAGCTCACCGGATGGAGGGACCCAGTACTTC. Protein product: CASSPDGGTQYF.

The chain's CDR3 is CASSDRDRGWGGYTF. Written as DNA, the CDR3 is TGTGCCAGCAGTGACCGGGACAGGGGGTGGGGTGGCTACACCTTC. The chain recombines TRBV25-1 with TRBJ1-2, with 11 bases that match TRBD1. The V and J ends lost 3 bases and 7 bases, in that order; junction bases with no gene match: 7. This CDR3 comprises 15 residues. Germline V gene sequence: CDR1 MGHDK, CDR2 SYGVNS.